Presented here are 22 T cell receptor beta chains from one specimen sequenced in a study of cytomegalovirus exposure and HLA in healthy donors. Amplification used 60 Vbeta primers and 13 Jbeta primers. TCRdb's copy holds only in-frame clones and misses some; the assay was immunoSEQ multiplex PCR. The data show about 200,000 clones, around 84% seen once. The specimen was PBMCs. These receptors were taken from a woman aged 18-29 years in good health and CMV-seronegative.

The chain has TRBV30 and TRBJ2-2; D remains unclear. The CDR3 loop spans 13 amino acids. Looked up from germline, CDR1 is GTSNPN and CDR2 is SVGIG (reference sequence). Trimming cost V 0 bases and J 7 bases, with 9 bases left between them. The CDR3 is CAWSVGVGGELFF. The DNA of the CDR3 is TGTGCCTGGAGTGTTGGAGTAGGCGGGGAGCTGTTTTTT.

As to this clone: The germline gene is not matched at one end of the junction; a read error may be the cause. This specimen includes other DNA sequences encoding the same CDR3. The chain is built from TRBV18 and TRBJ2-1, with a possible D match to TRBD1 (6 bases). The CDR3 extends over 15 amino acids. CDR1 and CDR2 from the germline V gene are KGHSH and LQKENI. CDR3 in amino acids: CASSPRDIRNNEQFF. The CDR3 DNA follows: TGTGCCAGTTCACCCAGGGACATACGGAACAATGAGCAGTTCTTC.

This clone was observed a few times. CDR3: CASSGSGLRTADTQYF. In DNA, the CDR3 is TGTGCCAGCAGCGGCTCGGGTCTGAGGACTGCAGATACGCAGTATTTT. The chain joins TRBV9 to TRBJ2-3, with a possible D match to TRBD2 (5 bases). CDR1 SGDLS and CDR2 YYNGEE come from the germline V gene. The CDR3 is made up of 16 amino acids. Trimming removed 3 bases from V and 4 bases from J, with 18 bases in between.

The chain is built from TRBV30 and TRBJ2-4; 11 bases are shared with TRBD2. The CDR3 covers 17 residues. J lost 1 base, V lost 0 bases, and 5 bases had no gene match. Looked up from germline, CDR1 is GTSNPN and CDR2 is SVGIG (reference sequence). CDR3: CAWSVLGLADAKNIQYF. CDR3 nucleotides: TGTGCCTGGAGTGTACTGGGACTAGCGGACGCCAAAAACATTCAGTACTTC.

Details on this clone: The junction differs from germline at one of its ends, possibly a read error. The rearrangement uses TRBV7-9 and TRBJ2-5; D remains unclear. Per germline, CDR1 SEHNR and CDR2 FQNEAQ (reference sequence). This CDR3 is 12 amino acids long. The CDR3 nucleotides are TGTTCCAGCAGGTCCCTCCAAGAGACCCAGTACTTC. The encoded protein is CSSRSLQETQYF.

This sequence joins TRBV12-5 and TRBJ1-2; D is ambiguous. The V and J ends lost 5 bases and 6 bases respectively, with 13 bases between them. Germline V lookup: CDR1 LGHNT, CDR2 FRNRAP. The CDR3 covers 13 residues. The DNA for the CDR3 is TGTGCTAGTGGTGTTGAGCCGATACATGGCTACACCTTC. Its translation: CASGVEPIHGYTF.

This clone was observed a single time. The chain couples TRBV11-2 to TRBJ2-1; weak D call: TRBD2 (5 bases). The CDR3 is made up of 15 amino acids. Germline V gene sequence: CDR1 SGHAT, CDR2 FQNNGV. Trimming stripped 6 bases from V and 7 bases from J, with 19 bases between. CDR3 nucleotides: TGTGCCAGCAGGGGCCTCCGCGGGCGGTTTAATGAGCAGTTCTTC. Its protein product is CASRGLRGRFNEQFF.

The CDR3 DNA follows: TGTGCCAGCAGCCAAGACGGGGACAGGGGCCCTAATGAAAAACTGTTTTTT. Protein product: CASSQDGDRGPNEKLFF. V and J are TRBV4-2 and TRBJ1-4, with 10 bases lining up with TRBD1. This CDR3 has 17 residues. Germline CDR1 is LGHNA and CDR2 is YNFKEQ. The J segment lost 3 bases and the V segment lost 0 bases, leaving 4 bases of the junction unmatched.

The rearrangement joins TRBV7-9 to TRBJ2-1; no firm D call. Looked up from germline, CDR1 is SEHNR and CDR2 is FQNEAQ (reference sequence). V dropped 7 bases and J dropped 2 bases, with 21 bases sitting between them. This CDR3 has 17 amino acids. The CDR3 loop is CASTPRLLINPYNEQFF. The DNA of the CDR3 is TGTGCCAGCACCCCCAGGCTGCTCATCAACCCCTACAATGAGCAGTTCTTC. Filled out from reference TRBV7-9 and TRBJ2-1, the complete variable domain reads DTGVSQNPRHKITKRGQNVTFRCDPISEHNRLYWYRQTLGQGPEFLTYFQNEAQLEKSRLLSDRFSAERPKGSFSTLEIQRTEQGDSAMYLCASTPRLLINPYNEQFFGPGTRLTVL.

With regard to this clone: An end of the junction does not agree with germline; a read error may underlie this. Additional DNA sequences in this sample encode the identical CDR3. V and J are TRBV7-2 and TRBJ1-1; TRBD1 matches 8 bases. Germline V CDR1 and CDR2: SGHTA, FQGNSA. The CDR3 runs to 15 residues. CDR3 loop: CASSLGGTGYTEAFF. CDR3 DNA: TGTGCCAGCAGCTTAGGGGGGACAGGCTACACTGAGGCTTTCTTT.

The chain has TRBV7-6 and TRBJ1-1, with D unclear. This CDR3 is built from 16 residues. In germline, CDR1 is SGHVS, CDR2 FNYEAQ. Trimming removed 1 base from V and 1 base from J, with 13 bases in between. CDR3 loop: CASSLELAAANTEAFF. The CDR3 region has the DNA TGTGCCAGCAGCTTAGAACTGGCGGCAGCGAACACTGAAGCTTTCTTT.

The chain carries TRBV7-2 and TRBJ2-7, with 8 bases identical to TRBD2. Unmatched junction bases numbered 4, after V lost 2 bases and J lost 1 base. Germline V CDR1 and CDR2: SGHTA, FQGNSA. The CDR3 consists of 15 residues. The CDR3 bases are TGTGCCAGCAGCTTAAAGCGGGAGAAATCCTACGAGCAGTACTTC. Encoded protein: CASSLKREKSYEQYF.

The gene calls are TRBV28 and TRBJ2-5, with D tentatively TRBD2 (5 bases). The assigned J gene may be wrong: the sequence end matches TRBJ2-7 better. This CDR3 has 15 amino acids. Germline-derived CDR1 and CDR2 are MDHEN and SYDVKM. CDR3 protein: CASSLNGRRSYEQYF. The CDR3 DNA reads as TGTGCCAGCAGTTTAAATGGCAGGAGGTCCTACGAGCAGTACTTC.

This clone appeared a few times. This CDR3 reads CAISEPGGGAKNIQYF. As DNA, the CDR3 is TGTGCCATCAGTGAGCCCGGGGGGGGAGCCAAAAACATTCAGTACTTC. The chain uses TRBV10-3 and TRBJ2-4; TRBD2 agrees at 8 bases. The V and J ends lost 2 bases and 0 bases, in that order; junction bases with no gene match: 3. The CDR3 is made up of 16 amino acids. The germline V gene encodes CDR1 ENHRY and CDR2 SYGVKD.

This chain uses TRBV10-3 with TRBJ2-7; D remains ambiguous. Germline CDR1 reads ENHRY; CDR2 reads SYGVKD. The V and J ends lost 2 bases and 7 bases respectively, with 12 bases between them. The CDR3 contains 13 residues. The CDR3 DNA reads TGTGCCATCAGTGAGAATTGGGTCGGGGAGCAGTACGTC. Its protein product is CAISENWVGEQYV.

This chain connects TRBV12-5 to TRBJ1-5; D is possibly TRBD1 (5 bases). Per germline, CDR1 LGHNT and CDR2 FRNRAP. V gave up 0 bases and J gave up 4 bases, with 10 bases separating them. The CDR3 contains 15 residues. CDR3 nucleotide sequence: TGTGCTAGTGGTTTGGTTCAGGGTTCTAATCAGCCCCAGCATTTT. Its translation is CASGLVQGSNQPQHF.

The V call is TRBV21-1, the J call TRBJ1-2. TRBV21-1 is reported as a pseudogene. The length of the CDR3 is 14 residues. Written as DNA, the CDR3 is TGTGCCAGCAGCAAAGTCCCCGCTAACTATGGCTACACCTTC. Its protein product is CASSKVPANYGYTF.

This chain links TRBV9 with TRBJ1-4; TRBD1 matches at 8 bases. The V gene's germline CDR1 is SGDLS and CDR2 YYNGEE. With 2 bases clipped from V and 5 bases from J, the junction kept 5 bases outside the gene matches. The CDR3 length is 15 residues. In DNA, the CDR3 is TGTGCCAGCAGCGTCAATACAGGGGGGAATGAAAAACTGTTTTTT. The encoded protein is CASSVNTGGNEKLFF.

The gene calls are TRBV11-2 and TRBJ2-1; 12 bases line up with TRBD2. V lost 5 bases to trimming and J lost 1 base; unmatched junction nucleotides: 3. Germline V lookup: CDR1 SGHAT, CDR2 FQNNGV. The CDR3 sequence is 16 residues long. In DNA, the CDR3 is TGTGCCAGCAGCGTGACTAGCGGGAGTTCCTACAATGAGCAGTTCTTC. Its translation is CASSVTSGSSYNEQFF.

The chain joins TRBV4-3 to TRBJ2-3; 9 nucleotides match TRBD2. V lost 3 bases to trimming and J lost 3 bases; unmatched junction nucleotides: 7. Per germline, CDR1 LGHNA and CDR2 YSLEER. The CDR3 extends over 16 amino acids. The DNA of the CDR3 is TGCGCCAGCAGCCAGGAGGGTAGCGGGAGTACAGATACGCAGTATTTT. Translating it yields CASSQEGSGSTDTQYF.

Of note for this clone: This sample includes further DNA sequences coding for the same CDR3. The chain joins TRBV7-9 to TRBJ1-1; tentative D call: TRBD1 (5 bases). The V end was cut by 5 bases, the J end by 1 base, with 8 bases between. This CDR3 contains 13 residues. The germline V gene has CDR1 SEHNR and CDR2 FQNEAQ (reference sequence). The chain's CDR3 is CASSLGQNTEAFF. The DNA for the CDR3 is TGTGCCAGCAGCCTGGGGCAGAACACTGAAGCTTTCTTT.

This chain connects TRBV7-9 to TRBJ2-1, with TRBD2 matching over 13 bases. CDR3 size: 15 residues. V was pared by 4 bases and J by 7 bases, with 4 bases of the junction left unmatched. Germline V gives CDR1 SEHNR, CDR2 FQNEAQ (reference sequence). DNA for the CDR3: TGTGCCAGCAGCTACTGGACTAGCGGGAGTAATGAGCAGTTCTTC. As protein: CASSYWTSGSNEQFF.